This section outlines one T cell receptor beta chain sequence together with its context. Within the sample, other DNA sequences also encode this same CDR3. The data derive from a study of blood T cell repertoires in COVID-19. Study-wide background: T cells, B-cell-depleted T cells, or PBMCs supplied cDNA or gDNA.

Data came from immunoSEQ multiplex PCR; TCRdb stores just in-frame clones and leaves some out. The profile shows about 170,000 clones, more than 75% of them singletons. After removal of 5 bases from V and 2 bases from J, the junction contained 8 bases not matched to a gene. The germline V gene encodes CDR1 SGHNT and CDR2 YENEEA. There are 16 residues in the CDR3. Sequences were obtained from peripheral blood. The chain employs TRBV11-3 and TRBJ2-1, with 8 bases matching TRBD2. The TCR was taken from a man aged 45-60 years who had recovered from COVID-19. CDR3 coding DNA: TGTGCCAGCAGCCCGCGTGGAGCGGGAGCCTACAATGAGCAGTTCTTC. As protein: CASSPRGAGAYNEQFF.